The subject of this entry is one T cell receptor (beta chain). The antigen remains unidentified. The record originates from a study of regulatory T cells in long-lasting Graves disease. About the study: Less than 3 months of antithyroid drugs had been taken by newly diagnosed Graves' patients.

Construction of TCR beta libraries relied on iRepertoire HTBI primers and on Arm-PCR targeting CDR3 regions. In TCRdb, the multiplex PCR reads were re-called with MiXCR into one record per CDR3 protein. The table lists some 560,000 distinct CDR3 sequences, 15% to 20% of them singletons. Time point indicated: newly diagnosed GD, antithyroid drugs for less than 3 months. There was RNA extracted from PBMCs, and the TCR library was made from it. Study-level points and caveats: There were preferences for TRBV28, TRBJ1-2 and TRBJ2-5 in persistent disease. Between persistent patients, 2,500 to 3,500 public clonotypes were shared, exceeding the roughly 1,000 shared between new patients.

V was cut by 1 base and J by 6 bases, with 8 bases left in between. The CDR3 consists of 13 residues. CDR1 and CDR2 from the germline V gene are LNHDA and SQIVND (reference sequence). This sample also belongs to another study, concerning T cells in Graves' hyperthyroidism and ophthalmopathy. That source adds: Hyperthyroidism was newly diagnosed in patients aged 18 to 65 (duration under 2 months).

The V and J genes are TRBV19 and TRBJ2-3, with D maybe TRBD1 (5 bases). Here the sequenced sample was peripheral blood mononuclear cells (PBMCs), taken at new diagnosis, from a patient treated with antithyroid drugs. This clonotype was sampled from a woman aged 35-65 years with Graves disease. The CDR3 nucleotides are TGTGCCAGTAGTATAGCGCAGGGTGATACGCAGTATTTT. This translates into CASSIAQGDTQYF.